This TCR beta chain originates from a study of neurological immune-mediated disorders. Points from the study as a whole: None of the CDR3 amino acid sequences of expanded clones were shared across subjects, and this suggested private repertoires in all groups. The most TCR clonal expansion was seen in HTLV-1-associated myelopathy, and the least was seen in multiple sclerosis, which fell below healthy controls.

This clonotype was recorded at least ten times. Its specificity is not known. By 5'RACE with 10-nucleotide random UMIs, the cDNA was made. A single run covered 15-18 subjects with over 200 million TCR-beta sequences. TCRdb used MiXCR to reprocess the 5' RACE reads, holding one entry per CDR3 protein. Of about 66,000 distinct CDR3 sequences detected, roughly 3.6% appear once; the ten largest clones hold approximately 1.2%. From germline, CDR1 is MNHEY and CDR2 SMNVEV (reference sequence). Trimming took 8 bases from V and 5 from J, leaving 18 bases between them. There are 15 residues in the CDR3. The sequenced sample was PBMCs. The sequence was obtained from a man under 40 with multiple sclerosis. The J gene is TRBJ2-2, the V gene TRBV27, with D possibly being TRBD2 (5 bases). CDR3 protein: CASLKSVSGTGELFF. CDR3 sequence (DNA): TGTGCCAGCCTAAAAAGCGTTTCGGGGACCGGGGAGCTGTTTTTT.